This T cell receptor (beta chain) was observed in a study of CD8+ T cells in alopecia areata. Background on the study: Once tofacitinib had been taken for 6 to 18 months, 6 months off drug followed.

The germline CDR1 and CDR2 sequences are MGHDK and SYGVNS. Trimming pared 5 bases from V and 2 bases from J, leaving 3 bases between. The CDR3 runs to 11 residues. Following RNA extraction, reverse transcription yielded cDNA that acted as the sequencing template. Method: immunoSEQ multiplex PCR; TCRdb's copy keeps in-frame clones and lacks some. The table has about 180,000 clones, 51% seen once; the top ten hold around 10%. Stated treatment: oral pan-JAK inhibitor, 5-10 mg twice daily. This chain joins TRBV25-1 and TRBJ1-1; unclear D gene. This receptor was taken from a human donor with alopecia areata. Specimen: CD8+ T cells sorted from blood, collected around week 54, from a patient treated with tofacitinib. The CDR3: CASSRNTEAFF. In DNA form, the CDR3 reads TGTGCCAGCAGTCGTAACACTGAAGCTTTCTTT.